The rows below give T cell receptor beta chains drawn from one sample of a study of cytomegalovirus exposure and HLA in healthy donors. The method was immunoSEQ multiplex PCR; TCRdb's version includes in-frame clones alone and lacks a portion of them. The sample yields roughly 120,000 clones, around 75% seen once. The sample comprised PBMCs. These receptors came from a woman aged 18-29 years in good health and CMV-seronegative. Both conserved end residues are part of each CDR3. Each record gives: clone size, D gene, J gene, V gene, CDR3 protein, CDR3 DNA. A D gene is named only where the DNA matches it firmly. Clone size appears in some rows only: once, few, many, or a class for an expanded clone.

. . TRBJ1-2 TRBV7-9 CASSFRDIANYGYTF TGTGCCAGCAGCTTCCGGGACATTGCTAACTATGGCTACACCTTC
. TRBD1 TRBJ2-1 TRBV23-1 CASSQDRESSYNEQFF TGCGCCAGCAGTCAAGACAGGGAAAGCTCCTACAATGAGCAGTTCTTC
once . TRBJ2-1 TRBV4-1 CASSQIRSLRYNEQFF TGCGCCAGCAGCCAAATAAGGTCCTTGCGGTACAATGAGCAGTTCTTC
. . TRBJ1-1 TRBV5-6 CASRVGGGAEAFF TGTGCCAGCAGGGTGGGGGGTGGAGCTGAAGCTTTCTTT
. . TRBJ1-3 TRBV28 CASQSRNTIYF TGTGCCAGCCAGTCCAGGAACACCATATATTTT
. . TRBJ2-7 TRBV28 CASSPQRGFSYEQYF TGTGCCAGCAGCCCCCAACGGGGGTTCTCCTACGAGCAGTACTTC
few . TRBJ2-7 TRBV9 CASSPWVDSFYEQYF TGTGCCAGCAGCCCGTGGGTTGACAGTTTCTACGAGCAGTACTTC
. . TRBJ1-5 TRBV6-4 CASSMESNQPQHF TGTGCCAGCAGTATGGAGAGCAATCAGCCCCAGCATTTT
. . TRBJ2-7 TRBV6-1 CASRAASSYEQYF TGTGCCAGCAGGGCAGCTAGCTCCTACGAGCAGTACTTC
few . TRBJ2-1 TRBV5-1 CASSWSARAGNEQFF TGCGCCAGCAGCTGGTCGGCGCGGGCCGGGAATGAGCAGTTCTTC
. . TRBJ2-5 TRBV2 CASRGELGPRETQYF TGTGCCAGCAGAGGGGAATTGGGCCCGAGGGAGACCCAGTACTTC